What follows are 26 T cell receptor beta chains derived from one specimen sequenced in a study of T cell responses to AZD1222 COVID-19 vaccine. Assay: immunoSEQ multiplex PCR; the TCRdb copy retains only in-frame clones and omits some. The sample holds around 120,000 clones, around 88% seen once. Sample: peripheral blood, taken on day 0 of MenACWY control vaccination. These receptor sequences come from an adult in good health.

This clone was seen a handful of times. The genes are TRBV7-9 and TRBJ2-6; 10 positions match TRBD1. Germline CDR1 and CDR2: SEHNR and FQNEAQ (reference sequence). The ends lost 9 bases at V and 4 bases at J; junction bases unmatched: 12. The CDR3 is 17 residues long. CDR3: CASRPGQGTEGANVLTF. CDR3 nucleotide sequence: TGTGCCAGTAGACCGGGACAGGGGACTGAAGGGGCCAACGTCCTGACTTTC.

The J gene is TRBJ1-5, the V gene TRBV7-2; D call uncertain. V was clipped by 8 bases and J by 4 bases, with 12 bases between them. CDR3 size: 13 residues. Germline CDR1 and CDR2: SGHTA and FQGNSA. CDR3 sequence (DNA): TGTGCCAGCGGCAGTAGAGGAAATCAGCCCCAGCATTTT. Translating gives CASGSRGNQPQHF.

This clone has a single count. A read error may account for a junction end that differs from germline. The chain couples TRBV6-5 to TRBJ2-1; D may match TRBD1 or TRBD2 (5 bases each). Germline V CDR1 and CDR2: MNHEY, SVGAGI. This CDR3 has 11 residues. CDR3 sequence reads: CASTHGRERFF. CDR3 DNA: TGTGCCAGCACCCACGGCAGGGAGCGGTTCTTC.

V usage is TRBV23-1 and J usage is TRBJ1-1; D is uncertain. TRBV23-1 qualifies as an ORF whose function is uncertain. Trimming left V 2 bases short and J 6 bases short, with 13 bases between. The CDR3 totals 14 residues. CDR3 nucleotide sequence: TGCGCCAGCAGTCAAGAGGCCCCGATCGCTGAAGCTTTCTTT. It codes for CASSQEAPIAEAFF.

This clone was seen once. The chain carries TRBV12-2 and TRBJ2-1; TRBD2, the D gene given by the table, was not confirmed from the DNA. TRBV12-2 is a recognized pseudogene. This CDR3 comprises 16 residues. The CDR3 nucleotides read TGTGCAAGTCGCGCCCCTCCTAGCGGGAGTTCGAATGAGCAGTTCTTC. Encoded protein: CASRAPPSGSSNEQFF.

This clone occurred once. The chain recombines TRBV9 with TRBJ1-4; perhaps TRBD1 as D (5 bases). Germline assignment: CDR1 SGDLS and CDR2 YYNGEE. This CDR3 comprises 14 residues. Trimming pared 2 bases from V and 7 bases from J, leaving 12 bases between. The CDR3 DNA follows: TGTGCCAGCAGCGTGGGGGTGGCCGGTGAAAAACTGTTTTTT. Its protein is CASSVGVAGEKLFF. The full variable domain, with the rest looked up from reference TRBV9 and TRBJ1-4, is DSGVTQTPKHLITATGQRVTLRCSPRSGDLSVYWYQQSLDQGLQFLIQYYNGEERAKGNILERFSAQQFPDLHSELNLSSLELGDSALYFCASSVGVAGEKLFFGSGTQLSVL.

There are a few counts of this clone. The DNA of the CDR3 is TGTGCCAGCAGCTCCCGGGACAGGGGTTCGAACACTGAAGCTTTCTTT. Its translation: CASSSRDRGSNTEAFF. The chain is built from TRBV7-8 and TRBJ1-1, with 10 bases identical to TRBD1. The CDR3 spans 16 residues. Germline V gives CDR1 SGHVS, CDR2 FQNEAQ. V lost 4 bases and J lost 1; bases outside the gene matches: 6.

The CDR3 coding sequence is TGTGCCAGTAACGGCGACCCTGGAAACACCATATATTTT. Its translation: CASNGDPGNTIYF. The chain is built from TRBV19 and TRBJ1-3; D gene ambiguous. CDR3 length: 13 residues. Germline CDR1 reads LNHDA; CDR2 reads SQIVND (reference sequence). The germline V and J ends were trimmed by 7 bases and 2 bases, with 9 bases remaining between them.

The chain has TRBV7-8 and TRBJ2-5; possibly TRBD2 for D (7 bases). The CDR3 is 15 amino acids. CDR1 is SGHVS and CDR2 is FQNEAQ in the germline V gene. V was clipped by 0 bases and J by 4 bases, with 12 bases between them. The CDR3: CASSLAWGGRETQYF. The CDR3 DNA reads TGTGCCAGCAGCTTAGCATGGGGGGGGCGAGAGACCCAGTACTTC. The full variable domain, completed using reference TRBV7-8 and TRBJ2-5, is GAGVSQSPRYKVAKRGQDVALRCDPISGHVSLFWYQQALGQGPEFLTYFQNEAQLDKSGLPSDRFFAERPEGSVSTLKIQRTQQEDSAVYLCASSLAWGGRETQYFGPGTRLLVL.

The V and J genes are TRBV27 and TRBJ1-6, with TRBD1 identical over 7 bases. Germline trimming cut 2 bases from V and 8 bases from J; bases unmatched to any gene: 15. Germline CDR1 MNHEY, CDR2 SMNVEV (reference sequence). This CDR3 is 18 amino acids long. CDR3 sequence: CASSLAPGLTGEDSPLHF. CDR3 nucleotides: TGTGCCAGCAGTTTAGCGCCGGGGTTAACAGGGGAAGATTCACCCCTCCACTTT.

The sample holds one count of this clone. V gene TRBV6-1 combines with J gene TRBJ1-5; D unresolved. The V end lost 0 bases, the J end lost 6 bases, and 15 bases lay between the germline ends. The CDR3 spans 16 residues. Germline V lookup: CDR1 MNHNS, CDR2 SASEGT. The CDR3 spells CASSEAPGSGSQPQHF. The CDR3 coding sequence is TGTGCCAGCAGTGAAGCTCCCGGGAGTGGGAGTCAGCCCCAGCATTTT.

Written as DNA, the CDR3 is TGTGCCAGCAGTCGGTCTACCTCACGGGGAAGCTCCTACAATGAGCAGTTCTTC. Translated: CASSRSTSRGSSYNEQFF. The V call is TRBV6-6, the J call TRBJ2-1, with D maybe TRBD2 (5 bases). This CDR3 spans 18 amino acids. Trimming pared 5 bases from V and 0 bases from J, leaving 20 bases between. CDR1 and CDR2 from the germline V gene are MNHNY and SVGAGI (reference sequence).

The chain employs TRBV11-3 and TRBJ1-1, with D perhaps TRBD1 (5 bases). The CDR3 has 13 residues. Germline loops: CDR1 SGHNT, CDR2 YENEEA. V shed 0 bases and J shed 8 bases, with 10 bases lying between them. CDR3 amino acids: CASSLEMNREAFF. The CDR3, as DNA: TGTGCCAGCAGCTTAGAAATGAACAGGGAAGCTTTCTTT.

This chain joins TRBV2 and TRBJ1-1; TRBD1 matches at 10 bases. Trimming took 8 bases from V and 4 from J; bases not matched to a gene: 4. The CDR3 loop spans 13 amino acids. Germline V gene data show CDR1 as SNHLY and CDR2 as FYNNEI. CDR3 sequence: CASGRTGGTEAFF. In DNA form, the CDR3 reads TGTGCCAGCGGGAGGACAGGGGGCACTGAAGCTTTCTTT.

This sequence joins TRBV12-3 or TRBV12-4 and TRBJ2-3; D might be TRBD2 (5 bases). This CDR3 is built from 12 residues. V was pared by 10 bases and J by 2 bases, with 10 bases between. The CDR3 is CATRGHTDTQYF. The CDR3 region has the DNA TGTGCCACCCGGGGTCACACAGATACGCAGTATTTT.

This clone came up once. V usage is TRBV19 and J usage is TRBJ2-7; 10 nucleotides align to TRBD1. The germline gives CDR1 LNHDA, CDR2 SQIVND (reference sequence). With V trimmed by 5 bases and J by 6 bases, 10 bases remained unmatched. The CDR3 consists of 15 residues. The CDR3 coding sequence is TGTGCCAGTAGTCCCTGGGACAGGGGAACAGGCGAGCAGTACTTC. It codes for CASSPWDRGTGEQYF.

The chain recombines TRBV25-1 with TRBJ1-2; 8 nucleotides line up with TRBD1. The CDR3 covers 17 residues. Germline CDR1 is MGHDK and CDR2 is SYGVNS. V lost 9 bases and J lost 4; bases outside the gene matches: 19. In nucleotides, the CDR3 is TGTGCCAGGGACAGGGCGAGGGGTAGTAAGAGTGCCTATGGCTACACCTTC. Protein sequence: CARDRARGSKSAYGYTF.

The J gene is TRBJ2-2, the V gene TRBV24-1, with TRBD2 matching 7 bases. Germline trimming cut 3 bases from V and 4 bases from J; bases unmatched to any gene: 7. This CDR3 is built from 16 residues. Germline V lookup: CDR1 KGHDR, CDR2 SFDVKD. The CDR3 sequence: CATSDRWAGVTGELFF. CDR3 bases: TGTGCCACCAGTGATCGTTGGGCGGGAGTCACCGGGGAGCTGTTTTTT.

V usage is TRBV7-2 and J usage is TRBJ1-5, with D tentatively TRBD1 (6 bases). This CDR3 spans 15 amino acids. Germline V lookup: CDR1 SGHTA, CDR2 FQGNSA. With 1 base removed from V and 6 bases from J, the gap between germline ends came to 13 bases. In DNA form, the CDR3 reads TGTGCCAGCAGCTTAGGAGGGTACAGGGTTCAGCCCCAGCATTTT. This codes for CASSLGGYRVQPQHF.

V and J are TRBV7-3 and TRBJ2-3; D ambiguous. Germline V gives CDR1 SGHTA, CDR2 FQGTGA. V lost 6 bases and J 3 bases, leaving 10 bases between the germline ends. The CDR3 is 13 residues long. The CDR3 nucleotides read TGTGCCAGCAGGAAGGAAGGGACAGATACGCAGTATTTT. Translated, it gives CASRKEGTDTQYF.

The rearrangement uses TRBV6-5 and TRBJ1-1, with D maybe TRBD1 (6 bases). The V end was cut by 8 bases, the J end by 5 bases, with 15 bases between. The CDR3 extends over 13 amino acids. In germline, CDR1 is MNHEY, CDR2 SVGAGI. CDR3 nucleotides: TGTGCCAGCGGGGGGCAGGGGTGGACTGAAGCTTTCTTT. Translation gives CASGGQGWTEAFF.

This chain uses TRBV3-1 (or the pseudogene TRBV3-2) with TRBJ2-7; D is unresolved. Germline lookup yields CDR1 LGHDT and CDR2 YNNKEL (reference sequence). V was clipped by 3 bases and J by 5 bases, with 11 bases between them. This CDR3 is built from 13 residues. The CDR3 spells CASSHDLHNEQYF. The CDR3 bases are TGTGCCAGCAGCCATGACCTCCATAACGAGCAGTACTTC.

This chain uses TRBV7-9 with TRBJ2-5, with TRBD2 identical over 9 bases. CDR3 length equals 15 residues. CDR1 and CDR2 from the germline V gene are SEHNR and FQNEAQ (reference sequence). V gave up 1 base and J gave up 5 bases; unmatched junction bases: 5. The CDR3 bases are TGTGCCAGCAGCTTAGTTCTAGCGGGAAGGGAGACCCAGTACTTC. Amino acid sequence: CASSLVLAGRETQYF.

The chain couples TRBV11-2 to TRBJ1-3; D not certain. Germline V CDR1 and CDR2: SGHAT, FQNNGV. This CDR3 spans 15 amino acids. Trimming cost V 5 bases and J 4 bases, with 15 bases left between them. Written as DNA, the CDR3 is TGTGCCAGCAGCCCACGCGAGGCCCACGGAAACACCATATATTTT. This codes for CASSPREAHGNTIYF.

J is TRBJ1-2 and V is TRBV11-1; D call uncertain. The V and J ends lost 5 bases and 1 base respectively, with 5 bases between them. From germline, CDR1 is SGHAT and CDR2 FQDESV (reference sequence). The CDR3 length is 12 residues. The CDR3 spells CASSNGNYGYTF. CDR3 sequence (DNA): TGTGCCAGCAGCAACGGTAACTATGGCTACACCTTC.

This sequence joins TRBV7-8 and TRBJ2-1; the D gene is possibly TRBD2 (6 bases). From germline, CDR1 is SGHVS and CDR2 FQNEAQ. V was shortened by 5 bases and J by 4 bases, with 15 bases between the two germline ends. This CDR3 has 15 amino acids. CDR3 amino acids: CASSPGVSGYNEQFF. CDR3 nucleotide sequence: TGTGCCAGCAGCCCGGGGGTGTCGGGGTACAATGAGCAGTTCTTC.